This T cell receptor beta chain is from a study of blood T cell repertoires in COVID-19. Germline CDR1 and CDR2: MDHEN and SYDVKM. The length of the CDR3 is 12 residues. V lost 3 bases to trimming and J lost 4 bases, with 5 bases between them. Only in-frame clones appear in the TCRdb table, and some are missing; sequencing was by immunoSEQ multiplex PCR. The sample contains roughly 70,000 clones, 85% to 90% of which appear only once. The receptor's source is a man in his fifties with active COVID-19. The specimen was peripheral blood. This chain links TRBV28 with TRBJ2-3, with D unresolved. The CDR3 bases are TGTGCCAGCAGTTTCTTAGCAGATACGCAGTATTTT. Translated, it gives CASSFLADTQYF.